What follows are 21 T cell receptor beta chains derived from one specimen sequenced in a study of pediatric ulcerative colitis. One to two pinch biopsies were taken from the rectum during colonoscopy. Generated by immunoSEQ multiplex PCR, the TCRdb table keeps only in-frame clones and is missing some. The sample carries about 35,000 clones, approximately 78% recorded once. Sequencing was carried out using gut tissue. These receptor sequences come from a boy aged 10-17 years with mild ulcerative colitis.

The chain links TRBV5-8 to TRBJ1-5; D unclear. This CDR3 has 15 amino acids. The V end lost 1 base, the J end lost 2 bases, and 10 bases lay between the germline ends. In germline, CDR1 is SGHTS, CDR2 YDEGEE. The CDR3 loop is CASSLNGQGNQPQHF. The CDR3 DNA reads TGTGCCAGCAGCTTGAATGGGCAGGGCAATCAGCCCCAGCATTTT.

This clone is a singleton in its sample. This sequence joins TRBV11-3 and TRBJ2-5; D perhaps matches TRBD1 (7 bases). V lost 3 bases and J 5 bases, leaving 13 bases between the germline ends. The CDR3 runs 14 residues. CDR1 and CDR2 from the germline V gene are SGHNT and YENEEA. The chain's CDR3 is CASSFRTGGETQYF. In DNA form, the CDR3 reads TGTGCCAGCAGCTTCAGGACAGGAGGGGAGACCCAGTACTTC.

V and J are TRBV2 and TRBJ2-6, with a tentative D call TRBD2 (5 bases). V was clipped by 3 bases and J by 0 bases, with 9 bases between them. Germline-derived CDR1 and CDR2 are SNHLY and FYNNEI. This CDR3 region has 16 residues. The CDR3 sequence is CASSETGSSGANVLTF. CDR3 nucleotide sequence: TGTGCCAGCAGTGAGACGGGAAGCTCTGGGGCCAACGTCCTGACTTTC.

The chain recombines TRBV4-2 with TRBJ1-2; TRBD1 is a possible D gene (6 bases). Germline values: CDR1 LGHNA, CDR2 YNFKEQ. V gave up 0 bases and J gave up 6 bases, with 14 bases separating them. CDR3 length equals 15 residues. The CDR3 bases are TGTGCCAGCAGCCAAGATTTAACAGGGATACATGGCTACACCTTC. Encoded protein: CASSQDLTGIHGYTF.

By share of the sample, this clone is medium-sized (0.01 to 0.1%). V usage is TRBV7-9 and J usage is TRBJ1-2; D gene uncertain. The CDR3 is made up of 13 amino acids. Germline CDR1 is SEHNR and CDR2 is FQNEAQ (reference sequence). V gave up 3 bases and J gave up 7 bases, with 12 bases separating them. The CDR3 sequence: CASSFPGGVGYTF. CDR3 bases: TGTGCCAGCAGCTTTCCCGGCGGGGTTGGCTACACCTTC.

The rearrangement links TRBV13 to TRBJ2-7; D might be TRBD1 or TRBD2, each matching 5 bases. Germline CDR1 is PRHDT and CDR2 is FYEKMQ (reference sequence). The CDR3 is 15 residues long. Trimming cost V 5 bases and J 0 bases, with 14 bases left between them. The CDR3 bases are TGTGCCAGCAGCGCCGCAGGGAGAGGCTCCTACGAGCAGTACTTC. This codes for CASSAAGRGSYEQYF.

The count of this clone is one. V and J are TRBV5-8 and TRBJ2-5; D not resolved. Germline V lookup: CDR1 SGHTS, CDR2 YDEGEE. The CDR3 extends over 11 amino acids. Trimming removed 2 bases from V and 2 bases from J, with 1 base in between. The CDR3 DNA sequence: TGTGCCAGCAGCTTACAAGAGACCCAGTACTTC. This sequence encodes CASSLQETQYF.

This clone occurred a few times. This chain links TRBV7-9 with TRBJ1-2; D perhaps matches TRBD1 (6 bases). The CDR3 loop spans 13 amino acids. The V gene lost 2 bases and the J gene lost 4 bases, with 8 bases spanning the gap. CDR1 is SEHNR, CDR2 FQNEAQ, per germline (reference sequence). CDR3 sequence: CASSLQGFYGYTF. The CDR3 bases are TGTGCCAGCAGCTTACAGGGGTTCTATGGCTACACCTTC.

The V call is TRBV19, the J call TRBJ1-5, with a possible D match to TRBD1 (5 bases). Germline values: CDR1 LNHDA, CDR2 SQIVND (reference sequence). V gave up 1 base and J gave up 3 bases, with 10 bases separating them. The CDR3 runs to 15 residues. The CDR3 loop is CASSIAGYYNQPQHF. CDR3 sequence (DNA): TGTGCCAGTAGTATAGCAGGGTATTACAATCAGCCCCAGCATTTT. Using reference TRBV19 and TRBJ1-5 for the parts outside the CDR3, the full variable domain is DGGITQSPKYLFRKEGQNVTLSCEQNLNHDAMYWYRQDPGQGLRLIYYSQIVNDFQKGDIAEGYSVSREKKESFPLTVTSAQKNPTAFYLCASSIAGYYNQPQHFGDGTRLSIL.

V usage is TRBV4-1 and J usage is TRBJ2-3; either TRBD1 or TRBD2 may fit D (5 bases each). The CDR3 is made up of 14 amino acids. The germline V gene has CDR1 MGHRA and CDR2 YSYEKL. V was pared by 4 bases and J by 2 bases, with 10 bases between. The CDR3, as DNA: TGCGCCAGCAGCCGGGACCCCTTCACAGATACGCAGTATTTT. This codes for CASSRDPFTDTQYF.

The gene calls are TRBV18 and TRBJ2-6; 8 bases agree with TRBD1. CDR3 length equals 18 residues. J gave up 3 bases and V 3 bases, and 10 bases lay outside the gene matches. Germline CDR1 KGHSH, CDR2 LQKENI. CDR3: CASSPRTPGQVGANVLTF. The CDR3 region has the DNA TGTGCCAGCTCACCTCGAACTCCGGGACAGGTTGGGGCCAACGTCCTGACTTTC.

This chain connects TRBV29-1 to TRBJ1-4; 7 nucleotides line up with TRBD1. Germline values: CDR1 SQVTM, CDR2 ANQGSEA. The CDR3 length is 14 residues. The CDR3 region has the DNA TGCAGGGAAGTAAGGGGGCGGGGAGGGGAAAAACTGTTTTTT. Translated, it gives CREVRGRGGEKLFF.

The chain employs TRBV4-1 and TRBJ2-7, with D maybe TRBD2 (5 bases). Trimming left V 1 base short and J 1 base short, with 11 bases between. The CDR3 is made up of 15 amino acids. From germline, CDR1 is MGHRA and CDR2 YSYEKL. The CDR3 DNA reads TGCGCCAGCAGCCAAGGGCAGGACTTTTCCTACGAGCAGTACTTC. Translation gives CASSQGQDFSYEQYF.

The chain combines TRBV4-1 with TRBJ1-2; 9 bases are a match to TRBD1. CDR1 is MGHRA, CDR2 YSYEKL, per germline. This CDR3 comprises 14 residues. J lost 8 bases, V lost 0 bases, and 4 bases had no gene match. CDR3 sequence: CASSQDTGGLGYTF. CDR3 in DNA: TGCGCCAGCAGCCAAGATACAGGGGGCTTGGGCTACACCTTC.

The chain employs TRBV19 and TRBJ2-3; 8 nucleotides agree with TRBD2. Trimming removed 3 bases from V and 3 bases from J; junction bases left unmatched: 11. Germline CDR1 is LNHDA and CDR2 is SQIVND (reference sequence). The CDR3 is made up of 17 amino acids. For the CDR3, the DNA is TGTGCCAGTAGTATCGGGGGGGCTGAGTCCTATACAGATACGCAGTATTTT. As protein: CASSIGGAESYTDTQYF.

The chain has TRBV20-1 and TRBJ2-1, with 9 bases identical to TRBD2. Germline-derived CDR1 and CDR2 are DFQATT and SNEGSKA (reference sequence). With 3 bases clipped from V and 12 bases from J, the junction kept 3 bases outside the gene matches. This CDR3 is built from 11 residues. CDR3 DNA sequence: TGCAGTGCTAGTCTACTAGCGGGGCAGTTCTTC. Amino acids: CSASLLAGQFF.

CDR3 sequence: CASSPGHRYEQYF. The DNA for the CDR3 is TGTGCCAGCAGTCCGGGACATCGCTACGAGCAGTACTTC. This chain connects TRBV6-6 to TRBJ2-7, with a weak D call TRBD1 (6 bases). This CDR3 is 13 amino acids long. Germline V gives CDR1 MNHNY, CDR2 SVGAGI (reference sequence). Trimming took 5 bases from V and 3 from J, leaving 11 bases between them.

The J gene is TRBJ2-3, the V gene TRBV5-1, with 15 positions matching TRBD2. Germline V gene sequence: CDR1 SGHRS, CDR2 YFSETQ. V lost 4 bases to trimming and J lost 2 bases; unmatched junction nucleotides: 8. This CDR3 is built from 18 residues. CDR3 bases: TGCGCCAGCAGCCTTTGGACTAGCGGGGGGGCGGTCACAGATACGCAGTATTTT. It translates to CASSLWTSGGAVTDTQYF.

The chain recombines TRBV6-1 with TRBJ1-1; tentatively, D is TRBD1 (5 bases). This CDR3 region has 13 residues. Deletions cut 6 bases from V and 1 base from J, with 9 bases between. Germline V CDR1 and CDR2: MNHNS, SASEGT. The CDR3 region is CASSPTENTEAFF. The CDR3 DNA sequence: TGTGCCAGCAGCCCGACAGAGAACACTGAAGCTTTCTTT.

This chain's CDR3 is CASRRTVTGELFF. As DNA, the CDR3 is TGTGCCAGCAGGCGCACAGTCACCGGGGAGCTGTTTTTT. The V and J genes are TRBV28 and TRBJ2-2; D is ambiguous. Germline V gives CDR1 MDHEN, CDR2 SYDVKM. V was clipped by 6 bases and J by 4 bases, with 9 bases between them. This CDR3 spans 13 amino acids.

This clone was picked up one time. Written as DNA, the CDR3 is TGTGCCAGTAGTATACGACGACAGGGGGCATCAGATACGCAGTATTTT. Its protein is CASSIRRQGASDTQYF. The V call is TRBV19, the J call TRBJ2-3; TRBD1 matches 10 bases. Germline V gene sequence: CDR1 LNHDA, CDR2 SQIVND (reference sequence). The CDR3 consists of 16 residues. J was trimmed by 4 bases and V by 2 bases; bases with no gene match: 6.